Listed below are T cell receptor beta chains from one sample, sequenced in a study of CD8 T cells in Susac syndrome. MiXCR was run by TCRdb on the immunoSEQ multiplex PCR reads, yielding one entry per CDR3 protein. The table has 100,000 to 150,000 distinct CDR3 sequences, 75% to 90% seen once; the top ten hold roughly 0.5%. Sequencing was done on a sample of CD8+ T cells from PBMCs. The receptors originated from a human donor with multiple sclerosis. CDR3s include the opening cysteine and the closing phenylalanine or tryptophan. Each record gives: J gene, clone size, D gene, V gene, CDR3 protein, CDR3 DNA. A D gene is named only where the DNA matches it firmly. Only part of the rows carry a size: once, few, many, or a class if the clone is expanded.

J: TRBJ1-1
size: -
D: TRBD1
V: TRBV7-6
CDR3: CASSLTGVPREAFF
DNA: TGTGCCAGCAGCCTGACAGGGGTCCCTAGAGAAGCTTTCTTT

J: TRBJ1-1
size: -
D: -
V: TRBV15
CDR3: CATSRGSEGLNTEAFF
DNA: TGTGCCACCAGCAGAGGGTCGGAGGGCCTAAACACTGAAGCTTTCTTT

J: TRBJ1-2
size: -
D: -
V: TRBV5-6
CDR3: CASSLDPETNYGYTF
DNA: TGTGCCAGCAGCTTGGACCCGGAAACTAACTATGGCTACACCTTC

J: TRBJ2-1
size: -
D: -
V: TRBV4-3
CDR3: CASSQEVRGRLHKQFF
DNA: TGCGCCAGCAGCCAAGAGGTGCGGGGGCGGCTCCATAAACAGTTCTTC

J: TRBJ1-2
size: -
D: -
V: TRBV18
CDR3: CASSPTGTTNYGYTF
DNA: TGTGCCAGCTCACCAACCGGGACAACTAACTATGGCTACACCTTC

J: TRBJ1-3
size: -
D: -
V: TRBV19
CDR3: CASSIAPGSGNTIYF
DNA: TGTGCCAGTAGTATAGCACCCGGCTCTGGAAACACCATATATTTT

J: TRBJ1-2
size: -
D: -
V: TRBV6-5
CDR3: CASSYSKVPYPLDGYTF
DNA: TGTGCCAGCAGTTACTCGAAAGTTCCCTACCCTCTGGATGGCTACACCTTC

J: TRBJ2-1
size: -
D: -
V: TRBV4-1
CDR3: CASSRERADIHEQFF
DNA: TGCGCCAGCAGCCGAGAGAGGGCCGATATCCATGAGCAGTTCTTC

J: TRBJ2-1
size: -
D: -
V: TRBV7-8
CDR3: CATGGHSGPYNEQFF
DNA: TGTGCCACGGGGGGCCATAGCGGGCCTTACAATGAGCAGTTCTTC

J: TRBJ2-3
size: -
D: TRBD2
V: TRBV7-2
CDR3: CASTPKQLAGGVNTQYF
DNA: TGTGCCAGCACCCCGAAACAACTAGCGGGAGGGGTGAATACGCAGTATTTT

J: TRBJ2-3
size: -
D: -
V: TRBV24-1
CDR3: CATRETDTQYF
DNA: TGTGCCACCCGGGAGACAGATACGCAGTATTTT

J: TRBJ2-7
size: -
D: -
V: TRBV6-1
CDR3: CASSETYEQYF
DNA: TGTGCCAGCAGTGAGACCTACGAGCAGTACTTC

J: TRBJ2-5
size: -
D: -
V: TRBV12-3/TRBV12-4
CDR3: CASSHLRGVETQYF
DNA: TGTGCCAGCAGCCACCTTCGCGGGGTAGAGACCCAGTACTTC

J: TRBJ1-5
size: few
D: TRBD1
V: TRBV28
CDR3: CASSPDRALQPQHF
DNA: TGTGCCAGCAGCCCGGACAGGGCACTTCAGCCCCAGCATTTT

J: TRBJ2-7
size: -
D: -
V: TRBV16
CDR3: CASSPHGDEQYF
DNA: TGTGCCAGCAGCCCCCACGGGGACGAGCAGTACTTC

J: TRBJ1-2
size: -
D: -
V: TRBV3-1
CDR3: CASSQNPTPNYGYTF
DNA: TGTGCCAGCAGCCAAAATCCCACCCCAAACTATGGCTACACCTTC

J: TRBJ2-5
size: -
D: -
V: TRBV18
CDR3: CASSPAGVRVEETQYF
DNA: TGTGCCAGCTCACCGGCCGGGGTGAGGGTCGAAGAGACCCAGTACTTC

J: TRBJ2-5
size: -
D: -
V: TRBV4-3
CDR3: CASSQVFQGRPQETQYF
DNA: TGCGCCAGCAGCCAAGTATTTCAGGGTCGGCCCCAAGAGACCCAGTACTTC

J: TRBJ2-1
size: -
D: TRBD2
V: TRBV3-1
CDR3: CASSPTSGSGNEQFF
DNA: TGTGCCAGCAGCCCGACTAGCGGGAGCGGCAATGAGCAGTTCTTC

J: TRBJ1-1
size: -
D: -
V: TRBV6-1
CDR3: CASRKYTEAFF
DNA: TGTGCCAGCCGCAAGTACACTGAAGCTTTCTTT

J: TRBJ1-1
size: -
D: -
V: TRBV7-9
CDR3: CASNEGLKTEAFF
DNA: TGTGCCAGCAATGAGGGGCTGAAGACTGAAGCTTTCTTT

J: TRBJ2-1
size: once
D: -
V: TRBV7-9
CDR3: CASSPGIGRNYNEQFF
DNA: TGTGCCAGCAGCCCAGGAATCGGTAGAAACTACAATGAGCAGTTCTTC

J: TRBJ2-7
size: -
D: -
V: TRBV6-1
CDR3: CASSDRWGYLPYEQYF
DNA: TGTGCCAGCAGTGATAGGTGGGGATACCTCCCATACGAGCAGTACTTC

J: TRBJ1-1
size: -
D: -
V: TRBV13
CDR3: CASSLRSWNTEAFF
DNA: TGTGCCAGCAGCTTAAGATCGTGGAACACTGAAGCTTTCTTT

J: TRBJ1-2
size: -
D: -
V: TRBV19
CDR3: CASSIDSAGFDYGYTF
DNA: TGTGCCAGTAGTATAGACTCCGCGGGATTCGACTATGGCTACACCTTC

J: TRBJ1-2
size: -
D: TRBD1
V: TRBV4-1
CDR3: CASSQDPRDRWGYGYTF
DNA: TGCGCCAGCAGCCAAGATCCACGGGACAGGTGGGGCTATGGCTACACCTTC

J: TRBJ1-3
size: -
D: -
V: TRBV3-1
CDR3: CASSPSGLRNTIYF
DNA: TGTGCCAGCAGCCCCTCGGGGCTTCGGAACACCATATATTTT